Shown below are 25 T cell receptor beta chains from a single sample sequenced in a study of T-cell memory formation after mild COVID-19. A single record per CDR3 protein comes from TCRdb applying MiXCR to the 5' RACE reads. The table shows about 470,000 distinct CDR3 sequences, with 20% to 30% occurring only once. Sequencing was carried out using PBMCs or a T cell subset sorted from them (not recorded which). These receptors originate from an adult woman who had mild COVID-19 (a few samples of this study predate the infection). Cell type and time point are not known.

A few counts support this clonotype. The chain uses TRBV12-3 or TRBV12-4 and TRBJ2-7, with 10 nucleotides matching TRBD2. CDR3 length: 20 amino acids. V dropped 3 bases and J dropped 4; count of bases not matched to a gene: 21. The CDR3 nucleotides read TGTGCCAGCAGTTTGGTCTACGTCGCTAGCGGGGGAGTCGGCGCATACGAGCAGTACTTC. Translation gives CASSLVYVASGGVGAYEQYF.

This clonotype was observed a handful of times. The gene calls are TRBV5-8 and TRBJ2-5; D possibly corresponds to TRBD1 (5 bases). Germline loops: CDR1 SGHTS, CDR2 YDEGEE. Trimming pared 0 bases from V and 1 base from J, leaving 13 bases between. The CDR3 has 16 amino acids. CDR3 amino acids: CASSLGQSIFQETQYF. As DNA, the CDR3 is TGTGCCAGCAGCTTGGGACAGTCGATCTTCCAAGAGACCCAGTACTTC.

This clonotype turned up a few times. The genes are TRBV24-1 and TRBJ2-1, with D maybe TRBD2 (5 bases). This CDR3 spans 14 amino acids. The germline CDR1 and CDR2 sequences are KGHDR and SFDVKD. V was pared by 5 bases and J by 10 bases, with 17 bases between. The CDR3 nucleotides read TGTGCCACCAGTGCCTACGGGGAGCCGGGGGAGCAGTTCTTC. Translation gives CATSAYGEPGEQFF.

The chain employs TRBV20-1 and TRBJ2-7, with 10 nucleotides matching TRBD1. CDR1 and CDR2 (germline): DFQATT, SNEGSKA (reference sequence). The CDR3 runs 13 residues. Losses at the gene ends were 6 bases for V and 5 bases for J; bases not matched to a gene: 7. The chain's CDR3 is CSAHRDRGNEQYF. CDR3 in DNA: TGCAGTGCACACCGGGACAGGGGTAACGAGCAGTACTTC.

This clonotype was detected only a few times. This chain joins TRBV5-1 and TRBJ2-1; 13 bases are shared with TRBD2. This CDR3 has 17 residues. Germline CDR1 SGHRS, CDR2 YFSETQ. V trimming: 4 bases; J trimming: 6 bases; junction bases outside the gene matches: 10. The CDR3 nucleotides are TGCGCCAGCAGCCCTAACGCCGGGACTAGCGGGACCAATGAGCAGTTCTTC. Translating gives CASSPNAGTSGTNEQFF.

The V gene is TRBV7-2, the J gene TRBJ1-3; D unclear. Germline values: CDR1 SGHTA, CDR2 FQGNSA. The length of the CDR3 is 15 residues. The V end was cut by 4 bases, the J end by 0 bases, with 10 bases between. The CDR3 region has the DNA TGTGCCAGCAGCTCCCGGACCACCTCTGGAAACACCATATATTTT. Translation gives CASSSRTTSGNTIYF.

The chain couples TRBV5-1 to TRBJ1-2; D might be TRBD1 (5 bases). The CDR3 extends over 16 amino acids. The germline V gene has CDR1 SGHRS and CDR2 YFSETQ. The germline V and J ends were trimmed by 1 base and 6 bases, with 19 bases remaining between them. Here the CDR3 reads CASSLIMGGKVDGYTF. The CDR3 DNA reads TGCGCCAGCAGCTTGATCATGGGGGGGAAAGTGGATGGCTACACCTTC.

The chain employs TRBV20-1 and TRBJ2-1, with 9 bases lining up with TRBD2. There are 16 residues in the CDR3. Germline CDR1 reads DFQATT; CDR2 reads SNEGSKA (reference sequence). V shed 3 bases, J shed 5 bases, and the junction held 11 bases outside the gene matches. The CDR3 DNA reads TGCAGTGCTAGTCCTTTGCAAGCGGGAGGAAACAATGAGCAGTTCTTC. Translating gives CSASPLQAGGNNEQFF.

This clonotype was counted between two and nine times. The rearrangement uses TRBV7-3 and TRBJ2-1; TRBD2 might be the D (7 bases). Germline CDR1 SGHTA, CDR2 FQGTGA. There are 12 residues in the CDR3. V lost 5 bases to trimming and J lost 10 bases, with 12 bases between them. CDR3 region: CASSGGAQEQFF. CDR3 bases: TGTGCCAGCAGCGGGGGGGCCCAAGAGCAGTTCTTC.

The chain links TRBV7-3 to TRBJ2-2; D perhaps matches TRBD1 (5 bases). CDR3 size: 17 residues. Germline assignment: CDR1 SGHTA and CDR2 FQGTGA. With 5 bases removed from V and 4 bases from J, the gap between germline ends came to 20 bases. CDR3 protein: CASSPYRRRVGTGELFF. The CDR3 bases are TGTGCCAGCAGCCCATACAGGCGCCGGGTTGGCACCGGGGAGCTGTTTTTT.

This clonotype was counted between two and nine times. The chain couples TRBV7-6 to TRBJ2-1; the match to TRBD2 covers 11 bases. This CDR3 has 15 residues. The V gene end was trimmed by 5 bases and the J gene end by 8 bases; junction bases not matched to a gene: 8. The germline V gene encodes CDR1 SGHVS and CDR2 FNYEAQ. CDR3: CASSTSGLAGHEQFF. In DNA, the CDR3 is TGTGCCAGCAGCACGTCAGGACTAGCGGGCCATGAGCAGTTCTTC.

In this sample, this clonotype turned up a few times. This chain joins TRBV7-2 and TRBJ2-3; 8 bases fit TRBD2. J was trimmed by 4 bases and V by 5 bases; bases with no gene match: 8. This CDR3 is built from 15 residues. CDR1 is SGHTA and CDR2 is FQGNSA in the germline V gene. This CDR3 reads CASSLPGLGSDTQYF. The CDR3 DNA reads TGTGCCAGCAGCCTCCCGGGACTAGGATCAGATACGCAGTATTTT.

CDR3 protein: CASSPRTSGGGKEQFF. The CDR3 coding sequence is TGTGCCAGCAGCCCGCGGACTAGCGGGGGTGGTAAGGAGCAGTTCTTC. The chain joins TRBV7-6 to TRBJ2-1; 13 bases agree with TRBD2. Losses at the gene ends were 5 bases for V and 10 bases for J; bases not matched to a gene: 11. The germline V gene has CDR1 SGHVS and CDR2 FNYEAQ. The CDR3 length is 16 residues.

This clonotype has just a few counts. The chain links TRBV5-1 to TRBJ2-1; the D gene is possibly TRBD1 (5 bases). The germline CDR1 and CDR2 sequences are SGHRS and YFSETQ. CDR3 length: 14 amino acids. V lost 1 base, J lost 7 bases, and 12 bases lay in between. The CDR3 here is CASSLQKGWNEQFF. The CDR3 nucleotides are TGCGCCAGCAGCTTGCAAAAGGGGTGGAATGAGCAGTTCTTC.

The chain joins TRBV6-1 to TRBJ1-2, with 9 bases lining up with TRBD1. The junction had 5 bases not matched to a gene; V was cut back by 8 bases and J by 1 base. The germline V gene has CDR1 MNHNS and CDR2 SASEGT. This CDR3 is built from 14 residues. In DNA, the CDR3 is TGTGCCAGCGCGGGACAGGGAGGTAACTATGGCTACACCTTC. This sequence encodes CASAGQGGNYGYTF.

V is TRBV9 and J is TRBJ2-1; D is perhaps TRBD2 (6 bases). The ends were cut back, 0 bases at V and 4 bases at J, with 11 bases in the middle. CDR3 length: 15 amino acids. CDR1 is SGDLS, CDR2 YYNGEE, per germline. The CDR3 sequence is CASSVAGTSYNEQFF. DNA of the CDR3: TGTGCCAGCAGCGTAGCGGGGACTTCTTACAATGAGCAGTTCTTC.

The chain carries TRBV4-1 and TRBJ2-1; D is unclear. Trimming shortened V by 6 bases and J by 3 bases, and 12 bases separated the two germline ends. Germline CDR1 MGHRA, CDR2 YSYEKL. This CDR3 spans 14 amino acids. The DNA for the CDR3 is TGCGCCAGCAGTCCTAGGGTCAGCTACAATGAGCAGTTCTTC. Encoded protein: CASSPRVSYNEQFF.

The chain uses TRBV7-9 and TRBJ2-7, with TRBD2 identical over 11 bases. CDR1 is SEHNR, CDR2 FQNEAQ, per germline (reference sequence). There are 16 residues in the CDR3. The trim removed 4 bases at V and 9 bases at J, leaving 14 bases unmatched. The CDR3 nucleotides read TGTGCCAGCAGCTCTGACGGTACTAGCGGGGGAGAGACGCAGTACTTC. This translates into CASSSDGTSGGETQYF. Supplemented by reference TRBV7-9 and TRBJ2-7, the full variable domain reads DTGVSQNPRHKITKRGQNVTFRCDPISEHNRLYWYRQTLGQGPEFLTYFQNEAQLEKSRLLSDRFSAERPKGSFSTLEIQRTEQGDSAMYLCASSSDGTSGGETQYFGPGTRLTVT.

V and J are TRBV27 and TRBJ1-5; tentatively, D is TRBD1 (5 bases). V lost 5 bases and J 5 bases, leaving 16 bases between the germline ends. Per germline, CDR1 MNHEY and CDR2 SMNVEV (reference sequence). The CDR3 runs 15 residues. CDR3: CASSPDNSVDQPQHF. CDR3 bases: TGTGCCAGCAGTCCGGACAATTCTGTCGATCAGCCCCAGCATTTT.

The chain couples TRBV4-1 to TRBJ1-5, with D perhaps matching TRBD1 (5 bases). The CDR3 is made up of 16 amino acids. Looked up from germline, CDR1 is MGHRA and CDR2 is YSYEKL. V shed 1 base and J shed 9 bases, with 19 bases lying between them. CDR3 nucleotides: TGCGCCAGCAGCCAAGGCACGGGACGGCGCCCTTTGCCCCAGCATTTT. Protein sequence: CASSQGTGRRPLPQHF.

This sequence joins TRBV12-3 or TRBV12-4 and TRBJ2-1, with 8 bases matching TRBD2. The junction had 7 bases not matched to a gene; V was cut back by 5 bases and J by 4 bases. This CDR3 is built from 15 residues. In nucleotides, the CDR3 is TGTGCCAGCAGTCCGACTAGCGCGAGATACAATGAGCAGTTCTTC. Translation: CASSPTSARYNEQFF.

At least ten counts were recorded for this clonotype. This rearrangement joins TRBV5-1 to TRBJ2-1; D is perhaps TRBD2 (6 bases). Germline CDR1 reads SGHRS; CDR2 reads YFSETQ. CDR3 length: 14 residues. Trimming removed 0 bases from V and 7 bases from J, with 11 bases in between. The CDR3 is CASSLEAGRNEQFF. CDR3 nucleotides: TGCGCCAGCAGCTTGGAGGCAGGGAGGAATGAGCAGTTCTTC.

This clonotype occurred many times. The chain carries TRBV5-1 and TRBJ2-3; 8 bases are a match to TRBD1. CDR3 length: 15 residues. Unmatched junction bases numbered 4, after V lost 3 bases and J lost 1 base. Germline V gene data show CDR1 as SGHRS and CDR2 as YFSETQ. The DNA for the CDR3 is TGCGCCAGCAGCTCGGGGACAGGCGGCACAGATACGCAGTATTTT. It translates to CASSSGTGGTDTQYF.

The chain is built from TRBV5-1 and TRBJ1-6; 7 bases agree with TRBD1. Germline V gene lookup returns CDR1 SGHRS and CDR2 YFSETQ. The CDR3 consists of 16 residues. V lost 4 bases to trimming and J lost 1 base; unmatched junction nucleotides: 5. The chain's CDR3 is CASSPTGMSYNSPLHF. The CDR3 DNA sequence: TGCGCCAGCAGCCCGACAGGGATGTCCTATAATTCACCCCTCCACTTT.

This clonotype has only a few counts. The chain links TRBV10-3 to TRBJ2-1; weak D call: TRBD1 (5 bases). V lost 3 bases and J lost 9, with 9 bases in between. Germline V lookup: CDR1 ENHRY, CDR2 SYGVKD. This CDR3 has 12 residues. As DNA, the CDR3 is TGTGCCATCAGTGAAAACCAGGGTGAGCAGTTCTTC. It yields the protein CAISENQGEQFF.